What follows are 9 T cell receptor beta chains derived from one specimen sequenced in a study of shared clonotypes between healthy human individuals. TCRdb's copy holds only in-frame clones and misses some; the assay was immunoSEQ multiplex PCR. Of around 2,000,000 clones in the sample, 85% to 95% were seen once. Material for sequencing was naive CD4+ T cells sorted from blood. As to subset: CD45RA+ positively selected. The source is a man between 18 and 35 years old in good health.

This clone was seen just once. The chain couples TRBV5-6 to TRBJ1-1; 9 bases are shared with TRBD1. The germline V gene has CDR1 SGHDT and CDR2 YYEEEE. This CDR3 region has 16 residues. The J segment lost 1 base and the V segment lost 3 bases, leaving 7 bases of the junction unmatched. In DNA form, the CDR3 reads TGTGCCAGCAGCTCCCGACAGGGGGTCACGAACACTGAAGCTTTCTTT. Its translation: CASSSRQGVTNTEAFF.

The V call is TRBV6-1, the J call TRBJ2-1; D is undetermined. V lost 4 bases, J lost 3 bases, and 4 bases lay in between. The CDR3 is 12 amino acids. Germline V lookup: CDR1 MNHNS, CDR2 SASEGT. The CDR3 spells CASSVYYNEQFF. The CDR3 DNA follows: TGTGCCAGCAGTGTGTACTACAATGAGCAGTTCTTC.

CDR3 coding DNA: TGTGCCAGCAGTGACTCCCATAATCAGCCCCAGCATTTT. Amino acid sequence: CASSDSHNQPQHF. The rearrangement links TRBV25-1 to TRBJ1-5; D unresolved. Germline V gene sequence: CDR1 MGHDK, CDR2 SYGVNS. This CDR3 region has 13 residues. V was pared by 3 bases and J by 4 bases, with 7 bases between.

The chain links TRBV7-8 to TRBJ1-5; D gene unclear. Germline V CDR1 and CDR2: SGHVS, FQNEAQ. The CDR3 contains 14 residues. V shed 5 bases and J shed 5 bases, with 13 bases lying between them. The CDR3 reads CASSTSTEHQPQHF. CDR3 in DNA: TGTGCCAGCAGCACATCAACGGAACATCAGCCCCAGCATTTT. Supplemented by reference TRBV7-8 and TRBJ1-5, the full variable domain reads GAGVSQSPRYKVAKRGQDVALRCDPISGHVSLFWYQQALGQGPEFLTYFQNEAQLDKSGLPSDRFFAERPEGSVSTLKIQRTQQEDSAVYLCASSTSTEHQPQHFGDGTRLSIL.

J is TRBJ2-7 and V is TRBV5-4; 7 bases are a match to TRBD2. Germline V CDR1 and CDR2: SGHNT, YYREEE (reference sequence). The CDR3 covers 16 residues. V dropped 1 base and J dropped 6; count of bases not matched to a gene: 13. As DNA, the CDR3 is TGTGCCAGCAGCTTGTTCCCTGGCGGGGGAACTCGCGAGCAGTACTTC. Amino acid sequence: CASSLFPGGGTREQYF. Filled out from reference TRBV5-4 and TRBJ2-7, the complete variable domain reads ETGVTQSPTHLIKTRGQQVTLRCSSQSGHNTVSWYQQALGQGPQFIFQYYREEENGRGNFPPRFSGLQFPNYSSELNVNALELDDSALYLCASSLFPGGGTREQYFGPGTRLTVT.

Regarding this clone: Other DNA variants within this sample encode the same CDR3. V usage is TRBV5-1 and J usage is TRBJ1-1; D possibly corresponds to TRBD1 (6 bases). Germline CDR1 is SGHRS and CDR2 is YFSETQ. Trimming pared 4 bases from V and 1 base from J, leaving 11 bases between. This CDR3 has 14 residues. DNA of the CDR3: TGCGCCAGCAGCCCACAGGGAGGGAACACTGAAGCTTTCTTT. Translating gives CASSPQGGNTEAFF.

This clone was recorded once. The genes are TRBV7-9 and TRBJ2-1; D may correspond to TRBD1 or TRBD2 (5 bases each). Trimming left V 7 bases short and J 7 bases short, with 17 bases between. The CDR3 has 14 residues. Germline CDR1 is SEHNR and CDR2 is FQNEAQ (reference sequence). CDR3 sequence reads: CASTPPGPLNEQFF. For the CDR3, the DNA is TGTGCCAGCACCCCACCGGGACCTCTAAATGAGCAGTTCTTC.

The sample holds a few counts of this clone. The chain recombines TRBV5-1 with TRBJ1-3; 10 bases are shared with TRBD1. The CDR3 consists of 16 residues. Germline lookup yields CDR1 SGHRS and CDR2 YFSETQ. V lost 9 bases to trimming and J lost 0 bases; unmatched junction nucleotides: 9. DNA of the CDR3: TGCGCCACCAGGCCGGGACAGGGGTACTCTGGAAACACCATATATTTT. This encodes CATRPGQGYSGNTIYF.

The J gene is TRBJ1-4, the V gene TRBV18, with D hard to call. The V end was cut by 1 base, the J end by 3 bases, with 9 bases between. Per germline, CDR1 KGHSH and CDR2 LQKENI. The CDR3 has 15 residues. CDR3 coding DNA: TGTGCCAGCTCACCACGAGAAGGCCCTAATGAAAAACTGTTTTTT. Amino acids: CASSPREGPNEKLFF.